Listed below are T cell receptor beta chains from one sample, sequenced in a study of blood T cell repertoires in COVID-19. Data came from immunoSEQ multiplex PCR; TCRdb stores just in-frame clones and leaves some out. The sample carries approximately 250,000 clones, 91% recorded once. Specimen: PBMCs or T cells enriched from blood (not recorded which). These receptors all come from a man aged 35 to 55 who had been exposed to COVID-19. Each CDR3 is given with its conserved first and last residue. The D gene is left open where the match is weak. The size entry is marked missing in some rows and otherwise reads once, few, many or a size class.

TRBJ2-3 | TRBD1 | once | TRBV6-5 | CASSRDRAADTQYF | TGTGCCAGCAGCAGGGACAGGGCCGCAGATACGCAGTATTTT
TRBJ2-1 | TRBD1 | - | TRBV14 | CASSSRDRYNEQFF | TGTGCCAGTAGCTCCCGGGACAGATACAATGAGCAGTTCTTC
TRBJ2-3 | TRBD2 | - | TRBV6-5 | CASSPAPGLAFGQYF | TGTGCCAGCAGTCCCGCGCCGGGACTAGCGTTTGGGCAGTATTTT
TRBJ1-2 | - | - | TRBV21-1 | CASSLGDSPNYGYTF | TGTGCCAGCAGTTTAGGAGACAGTCCTAACTATGGCTACACCTTC
TRBJ2-5 | TRBD2 | - | TRBV19 | CASSAGGATQYF | TGTGCCAGTAGTGCGGGAGGGGCGACCCAGTACTTC
TRBJ2-7 | TRBD1 | - | TRBV30 | CAWSWTGSSYEQYF | TGTGCCTGGAGTTGGACAGGGAGCTCCTACGAGCAGTACTTC
TRBJ2-1 | TRBD2 | once | TRBV2 | CASSDGTSGYNEQFF | TGTGCCAGCAGTGACGGGACTAGCGGCTACAATGAGCAGTTCTTC
TRBJ2-3 | - | - | TRBV11-2 | CASSLLSTDTQYF | TGTGCCAGCAGCTTACTGAGCACAGATACGCAGTATTTT
TRBJ2-1 | - | - | TRBV9 | CASSVGRVSYNEQFF | TGTGCCAGCAGCGTAGGCCGGGTCTCCTACAATGAGCAGTTCTTC
TRBJ2-5 | TRBD1 | once | TRBV18 | CAAKQRDSQETQYF | TGTGCCGCAAAGCAACGGGACAGTCAAGAGACCCAGTACTTC
TRBJ2-7 | TRBD1 | - | TRBV10-3 | CAISERDRVYEQYF | TGTGCCATCAGTGAACGGGACAGGGTCTACGAGCAGTACTTC
TRBJ2-1 | TRBD2 | - | TRBV2 | CASSNQGTSGTYNEQFF | TGTGCCAGCAGTAACCAAGGGACTAGCGGGACGTACAATGAGCAGTTCTTC
TRBJ2-1 | - | - | TRBV7-3 | CASSLRSGQGSYNEQFF | TGTGCCAGCAGCTTACGATCCGGGCAGGGCTCCTACAATGAGCAGTTCTTC